The 20 T cell receptor beta chains listed next were all sequenced from one sample in a study of post-analysis software for immune sequencing data. Notes on the study in general: In patients, TRBV5-6, TRBV5-1 and TRBV20-1 belonged to five TRBV segments found more frequently than in controls.

Antigens of these TCRs are unknown. cDNA libraries for TCR beta contained unique molecular identifiers. TCRdb called the PCR reads again in MiXCR, with one record for every CDR3 protein. The sample holds hundreds of thousands of distinct CDR3 sequences; 44% are singletons and the top ten take about 1.8%. The specimen sequenced was blood. All receptors come from a girl between 10 and 17 years old with multiple sclerosis.

The chain uses TRBV4-2 and TRBJ2-1; TRBD2 matches at 7 bases. This CDR3 is 19 amino acids long. Germline V CDR1 and CDR2: LGHNA, YNFKEQ. With V trimmed by 0 bases and J by 2 bases, 13 bases remained unmatched. The CDR3 loop reads CASSQDADYERGTYNEQFF. CDR3 in DNA: TGTGCCAGCAGCCAAGATGCCGACTACGAGCGGGGAACCTACAATGAGCAGTTCTTC.

This rearrangement joins TRBV6-6 to TRBJ2-6, with 8 nucleotides matching TRBD1. V lost 2 bases, J lost 1 base, and 4 bases stayed unmatched. The CDR3 totals 17 residues. Germline lookup yields CDR1 MNHNY and CDR2 SVGAGI (reference sequence). The CDR3 protein is CASSYGQGLSGANVLTF. CDR3 nucleotides: TGTGCCAGCAGTTACGGACAGGGACTTTCTGGGGCCAACGTCCTGACTTTC.

This clonotype was seen more than once but under ten times. The V call is TRBV29-1, the J call TRBJ1-1, with a possible D match to TRBD1 (6 bases). Trimming removed 6 bases from V and 0 bases from J, with 11 bases in between. The CDR3 loop spans 13 amino acids. Germline CDR1 and CDR2: SQVTM and ANQGSEA. Here the CDR3 DNA reads TGCAGCGTCCCCGGACAGCTGAACACTGAAGCTTTCTTT. This encodes CSVPGQLNTEAFF.

The gene calls are TRBV19 and TRBJ2-3; D is ambiguous. The CDR3 sequence is 15 residues long. V was pared by 3 bases and J by 0 bases, with 10 bases between. Germline CDR1 LNHDA, CDR2 SQIVND (reference sequence). In DNA, the CDR3 is TGTGCCAGTAGTATTGGCAGCGCTAGCACAGATACGCAGTATTTT. Amino acid sequence: CASSIGSASTDTQYF.

The genes are TRBV3-1 and TRBJ2-5, with D unresolved. Looked up from germline, CDR1 is LGHDT and CDR2 is YNNKEL (reference sequence). Trimming stripped 5 bases from V and 1 base from J, with 11 bases between. The CDR3 sequence is 14 residues long. The CDR3: CASSGGPSQETQYF. The DNA of the CDR3 is TGTGCCAGCAGCGGTGGGCCGTCCCAAGAGACCCAGTACTTC.

This clonotype appeared many times. This rearrangement joins TRBV24-1 to TRBJ2-5, with unresolved D. This CDR3 has 14 amino acids. CDR1 KGHDR and CDR2 SFDVKD come from the germline V gene. V was clipped by 9 bases and J by 4 bases, with 17 bases between them. Written as DNA, the CDR3 is TGTGCCACCCTTCTCCCACAGAACAGAGAGACCCAGTACTTC. Translating it yields CATLLPQNRETQYF.

The rearrangement joins TRBV18 to TRBJ1-2; 10 bases match TRBD1. CDR1 and CDR2 from the germline V gene are KGHSH and LQKENI. The ends lost 2 bases at V and 3 bases at J; junction bases unmatched: 9. This CDR3 is 17 amino acids long. This CDR3 reads CASSPTLGTGAYYGYTF. CDR3 DNA: TGTGCCAGCTCACCAACCTTAGGGACAGGGGCGTACTATGGCTACACCTTC.

This clonotype occurred a few times. The rearrangement links TRBV12-3 or TRBV12-4 to TRBJ2-1, with TRBD1 identical over 7 bases. The CDR3 is made up of 15 amino acids. J gave up 4 bases and V 6 bases, and 9 bases lay outside the gene matches. CDR3 loop: CASRLGGQRYNEQFF. Written as DNA, the CDR3 is TGTGCCAGCAGGCTAGGGGGACAGAGGTACAATGAGCAGTTCTTC.

The chain is built from TRBV4-1 and TRBJ1-5; D is ambiguous. The CDR3 has 18 residues. CDR1 and CDR2 (germline): MGHRA, YSYEKL. The germline V and J ends were trimmed by 0 bases and 7 bases, with 22 bases remaining between them. The CDR3 bases are TGCGCCAGCAGCCAAGATCCGAGTGTCGAGATTCGTCGGCAGCCCCAGCATTTT. Protein: CASSQDPSVEIRRQPQHF.

This clonotype occurred a few times. The chain recombines TRBV7-2 with TRBJ2-3; 8 nucleotides match TRBD2. V lost 5 bases, J lost 1 base, and 2 bases stayed unmatched. Looked up from germline, CDR1 is SGHTA and CDR2 is FQGNSA. This CDR3 contains 14 residues. CDR3 sequence reads: CASSAGGRTDTQYF. CDR3 in DNA: TGTGCCAGCAGCGCGGGGGGACGCACAGATACGCAGTATTTT.

The chain is built from TRBV20-1 and TRBJ2-7, with a weak D call TRBD2 (6 bases). The CDR3 runs to 13 residues. Germline lookup yields CDR1 DFQATT and CDR2 SNEGSKA (reference sequence). Trimming removed 5 bases at V and 0 bases at J, with 11 bases between. As DNA, the CDR3 is TGCAGTGCTGGCCCTAGCGTCTCCTACGAGCAGTACTTC. Translating it yields CSAGPSVSYEQYF.

The V and J genes are TRBV6-1 and TRBJ2-7; TRBD2 matches 11 bases. V shed 5 bases, J shed 4 bases, and the junction held 7 bases outside the gene matches. Germline-derived CDR1 and CDR2 are MNHNS and SASEGT. This CDR3 has 15 residues. The CDR3 sequence: CASSTISGGVYEQYF. The CDR3 nucleotides are TGTGCCAGCAGTACGATTAGCGGGGGGGTGTACGAGCAGTACTTC.

This clonotype was detected only a few times. J is TRBJ2-7 and V is TRBV10-3, with 11 bases lining up with TRBD1. The germline V gene has CDR1 ENHRY and CDR2 SYGVKD. V lost 5 bases and J lost 0; bases outside the gene matches: 3. The CDR3 runs to 15 residues. CDR3 protein: CAISTGTGGSYEQYF. The CDR3 DNA sequence: TGTGCCATCAGTACCGGGACAGGGGGCTCCTACGAGCAGTACTTC.

This chain links TRBV5-1 with TRBJ2-5; D might be TRBD2 (5 bases). This CDR3 is 15 amino acids long. The V and J ends lost 3 bases and 5 bases respectively, with 17 bases between them. Looked up from germline, CDR1 is SGHRS and CDR2 is YFSETQ. The CDR3 sequence: CASSSARASRETQYF. The DNA of the CDR3 is TGCGCCAGCAGCTCTGCCCGGGCTAGCAGGGAGACCCAGTACTTC.

The gene calls are TRBV6-6 and TRBJ2-1, with TRBD2 matching over 9 bases. Per germline, CDR1 MNHNY and CDR2 SVGAGI (reference sequence). The CDR3 has 13 amino acids. The J segment lost 6 bases and the V segment lost 10 bases, leaving 7 bases of the junction unmatched. CDR3 coding DNA: TGTGCCACACGGCGGGAGGGCCGCAATGAGCAGTTCTTC. Its translation is CATRREGRNEQFF.

The rearrangement joins TRBV7-6 to TRBJ1-2, with TRBD1 identical over 8 bases. Germline CDR1 is SGHVS and CDR2 is FNYEAQ. The CDR3 runs 15 residues. The trim removed 4 bases at V and 3 bases at J, leaving 7 bases unmatched. CDR3 DNA: TGTGCCAGCAGCTCATGGGGGACAGGAGACTATGGCTACACCTTC. Protein: CASSSWGTGDYGYTF.

There are a few counts of this clonotype. The chain is built from TRBV5-1 and TRBJ2-5, with 7 nucleotides matching TRBD1. V lost 3 bases to trimming and J lost 5 bases; unmatched junction nucleotides: 10. Per germline, CDR1 SGHRS and CDR2 YFSETQ. The CDR3 consists of 15 residues. The CDR3 protein is CASSSLATGSETQYF. The DNA of the CDR3 is TGCGCCAGCAGCTCCTTAGCGACAGGGTCTGAGACCCAGTACTTC.

This clonotype was detected a few times. The genes are TRBV7-7 and TRBJ2-3; D is uncertain. Germline values: CDR1 SSHAT, CDR2 FNYEAQ (reference sequence). CDR3 size: 13 residues. Trimming cost V 3 bases and J 4 bases, with 8 bases left between them. CDR3 protein: CASSLGQSDTQYF. CDR3 nucleotide sequence: TGTGCCAGCAGCTTGGGTCAGTCAGATACGCAGTATTTT.

V is TRBV7-2 and J is TRBJ1-2, with D uncertain. Germline values: CDR1 SGHTA, CDR2 FQGNSA. V was clipped by 5 bases and J by 4 bases, with 8 bases between them. The CDR3 runs 12 residues. This CDR3 reads CASSPYSYGYTF. The DNA for the CDR3 is TGTGCCAGCAGCCCGTACAGCTATGGCTACACCTTC.

The J gene is TRBJ1-2, the V gene TRBV12-3 or TRBV12-4; D perhaps matches TRBD1 (6 bases). The CDR3 is made up of 14 amino acids. Trimming took 5 bases from V and 2 from J, leaving 12 bases between them. CDR3 loop: CASSLGTFNYGYTF. The CDR3 coding sequence is TGTGCCAGCAGTCTTGGGACATTCAACTATGGCTACACCTTC.